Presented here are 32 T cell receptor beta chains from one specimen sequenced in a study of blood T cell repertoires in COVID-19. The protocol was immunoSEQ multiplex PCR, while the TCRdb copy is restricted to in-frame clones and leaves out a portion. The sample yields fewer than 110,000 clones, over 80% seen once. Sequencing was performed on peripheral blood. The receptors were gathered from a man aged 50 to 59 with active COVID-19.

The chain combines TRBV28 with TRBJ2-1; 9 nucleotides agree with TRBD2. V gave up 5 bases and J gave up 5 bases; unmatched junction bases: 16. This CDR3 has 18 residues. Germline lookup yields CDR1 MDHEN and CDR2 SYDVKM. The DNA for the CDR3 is TGTGCCAGCAGTACGTCCGTTGTAGCGGGAGACCTCGACAATGAGCAGTTCTTC. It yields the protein CASSTSVVAGDLDNEQFF.

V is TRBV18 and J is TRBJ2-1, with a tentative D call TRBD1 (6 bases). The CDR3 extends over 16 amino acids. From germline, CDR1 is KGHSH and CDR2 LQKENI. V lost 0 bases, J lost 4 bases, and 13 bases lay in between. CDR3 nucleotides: TGTGCCAGCTCACCACCAGGGCAGGGGCGTTACAATGAGCAGTTCTTC. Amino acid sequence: CASSPPGQGRYNEQFF.

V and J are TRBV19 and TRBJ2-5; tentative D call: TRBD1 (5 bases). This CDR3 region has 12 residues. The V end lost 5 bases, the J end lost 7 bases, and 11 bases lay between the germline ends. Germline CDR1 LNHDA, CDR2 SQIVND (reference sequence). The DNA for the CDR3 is TGTGCCAGTAGTCCAGGGTCACGGACCCAGTACTTC. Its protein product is CASSPGSRTQYF.

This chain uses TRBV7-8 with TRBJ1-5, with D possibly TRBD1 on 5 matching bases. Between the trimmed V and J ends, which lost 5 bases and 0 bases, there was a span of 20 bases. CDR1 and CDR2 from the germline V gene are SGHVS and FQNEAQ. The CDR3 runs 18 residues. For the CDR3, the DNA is TGTGCCAGCAGCATCCGGATAAGTGGGGGGTATAGCAATCAGCCCCAGCATTTT. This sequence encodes CASSIRISGGYSNQPQHF.

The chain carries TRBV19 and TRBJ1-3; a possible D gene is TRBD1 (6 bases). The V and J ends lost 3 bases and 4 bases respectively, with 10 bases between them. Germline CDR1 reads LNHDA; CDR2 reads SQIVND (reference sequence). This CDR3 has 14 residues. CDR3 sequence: CASSIRTDGNTIYF. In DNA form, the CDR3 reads TGTGCCAGTAGTATTCGGACAGACGGAAACACCATATATTTT.

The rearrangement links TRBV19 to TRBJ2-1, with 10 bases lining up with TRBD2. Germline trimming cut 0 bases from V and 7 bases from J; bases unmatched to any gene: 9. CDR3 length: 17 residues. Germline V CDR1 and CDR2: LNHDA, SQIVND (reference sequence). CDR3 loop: CASSIDLRSGRGNEQFF. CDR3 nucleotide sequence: TGTGCCAGTAGTATAGATCTTAGGAGCGGGAGGGGTAATGAGCAGTTCTTC.

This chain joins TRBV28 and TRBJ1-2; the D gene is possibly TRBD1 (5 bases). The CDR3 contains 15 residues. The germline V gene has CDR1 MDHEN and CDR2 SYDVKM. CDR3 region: CVTRGFQGVLYGYTF. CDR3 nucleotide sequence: TGTGTCACCCGGGGGTTTCAGGGAGTTCTCTATGGCTACACCTTC.

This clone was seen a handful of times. The CDR3 reads CASSFRQAVGNEQFF. The CDR3 nucleotides are TGCGCCAGCAGCTTCCGACAGGCGGTAGGCAATGAGCAGTTCTTC. The chain employs TRBV5-1 and TRBJ2-1; TRBD1 might be the D (6 bases). Trimming stripped 2 bases from V and 6 bases from J, with 15 bases between. Germline V gives CDR1 SGHRS, CDR2 YFSETQ. This CDR3 is built from 15 residues.

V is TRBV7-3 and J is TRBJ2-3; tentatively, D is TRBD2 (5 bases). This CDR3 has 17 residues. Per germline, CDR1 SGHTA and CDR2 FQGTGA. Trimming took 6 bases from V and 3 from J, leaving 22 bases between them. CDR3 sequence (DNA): TGTGCCAGCAGTCCCGGTGGCTTGTGGGAGAAAACAGATACGCAGTATTTT. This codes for CASSPGGLWEKTDTQYF.

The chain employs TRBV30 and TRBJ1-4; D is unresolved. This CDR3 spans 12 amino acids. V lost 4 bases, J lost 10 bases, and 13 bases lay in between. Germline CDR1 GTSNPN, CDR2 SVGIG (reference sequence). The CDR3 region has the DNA TGTGCCTGGACCCGGTCGGACTTAAAACTGTTTTTT. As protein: CAWTRSDLKLFF.

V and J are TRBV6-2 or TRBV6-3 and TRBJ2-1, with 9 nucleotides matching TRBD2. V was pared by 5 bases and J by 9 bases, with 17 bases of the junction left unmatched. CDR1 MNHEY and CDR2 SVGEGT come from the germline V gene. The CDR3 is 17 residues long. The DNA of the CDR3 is TGTGCCAGCAGTAGGATGTTAGCGGGAGTTGGGGAAGGTGAGCAGTTCTTC. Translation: CASSRMLAGVGEGEQFF.

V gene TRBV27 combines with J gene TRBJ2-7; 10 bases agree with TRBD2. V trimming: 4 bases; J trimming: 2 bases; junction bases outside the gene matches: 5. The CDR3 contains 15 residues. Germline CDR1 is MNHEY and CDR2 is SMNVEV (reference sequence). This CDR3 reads CASSYTSGVPYEQYF. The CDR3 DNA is TGTGCCAGCAGTTATACTAGCGGGGTCCCCTACGAGCAGTACTTC.

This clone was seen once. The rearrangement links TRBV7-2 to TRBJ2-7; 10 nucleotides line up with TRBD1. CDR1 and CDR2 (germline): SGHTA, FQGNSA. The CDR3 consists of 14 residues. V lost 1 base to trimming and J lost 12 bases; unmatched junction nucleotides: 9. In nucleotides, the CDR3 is TGTGCCAGCAGCTTAGAGGGACAGGGGTGGGGGTTGTACTTC. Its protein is CASSLEGQGWGLYF.

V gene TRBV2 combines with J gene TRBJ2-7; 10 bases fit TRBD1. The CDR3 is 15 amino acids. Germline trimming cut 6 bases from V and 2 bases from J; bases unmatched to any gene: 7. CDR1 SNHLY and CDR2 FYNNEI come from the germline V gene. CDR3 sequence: CASSVDRGPTYEQYF. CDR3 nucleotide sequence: TGTGCCAGCAGCGTTGACAGGGGGCCAACCTACGAGCAGTACTTC.

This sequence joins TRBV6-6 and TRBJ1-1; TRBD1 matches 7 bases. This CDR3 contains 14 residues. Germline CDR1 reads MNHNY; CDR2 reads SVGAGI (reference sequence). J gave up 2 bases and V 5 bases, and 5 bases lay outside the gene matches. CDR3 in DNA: TGTGCCAGCAGTCCCGGGACAGTCAACACTGAAGCTTTCTTT. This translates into CASSPGTVNTEAFF.

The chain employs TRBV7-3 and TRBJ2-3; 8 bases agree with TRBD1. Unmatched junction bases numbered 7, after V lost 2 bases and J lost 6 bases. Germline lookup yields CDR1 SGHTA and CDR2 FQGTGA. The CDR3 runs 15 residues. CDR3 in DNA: TGTGCCAGCAGCTTATCACTGCGGGACAGGGATACGCAGTATTTT. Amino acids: CASSLSLRDRDTQYF.

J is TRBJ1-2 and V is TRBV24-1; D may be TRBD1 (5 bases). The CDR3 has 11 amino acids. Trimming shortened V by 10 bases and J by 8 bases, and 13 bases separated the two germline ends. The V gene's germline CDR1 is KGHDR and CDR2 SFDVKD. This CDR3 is CATSNGGGYTF. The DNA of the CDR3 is TGTGCCACGTCAAACGGGGGAGGCTACACCTTC.

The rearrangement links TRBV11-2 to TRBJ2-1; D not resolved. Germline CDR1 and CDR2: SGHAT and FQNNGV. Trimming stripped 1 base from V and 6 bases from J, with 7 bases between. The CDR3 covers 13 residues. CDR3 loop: CASSLAHFNEQFF. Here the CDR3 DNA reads TGTGCCAGCAGCTTAGCCCACTTCAATGAGCAGTTCTTC.

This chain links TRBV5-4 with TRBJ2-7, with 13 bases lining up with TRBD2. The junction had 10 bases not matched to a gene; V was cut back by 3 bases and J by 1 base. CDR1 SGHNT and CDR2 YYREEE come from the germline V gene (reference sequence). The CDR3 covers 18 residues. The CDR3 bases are TGTGCCAGCAGCTCCGGGACTAGCGGGATGAGAGGTTCCTACGAGCAGTACTTC. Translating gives CASSSGTSGMRGSYEQYF.

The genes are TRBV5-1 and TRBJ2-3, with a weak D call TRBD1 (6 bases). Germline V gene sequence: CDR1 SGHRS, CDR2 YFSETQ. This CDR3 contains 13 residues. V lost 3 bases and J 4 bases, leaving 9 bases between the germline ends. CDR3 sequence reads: CASSWDIPDTQYF. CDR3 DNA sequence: TGCGCCAGCAGCTGGGACATACCAGATACGCAGTATTTT.

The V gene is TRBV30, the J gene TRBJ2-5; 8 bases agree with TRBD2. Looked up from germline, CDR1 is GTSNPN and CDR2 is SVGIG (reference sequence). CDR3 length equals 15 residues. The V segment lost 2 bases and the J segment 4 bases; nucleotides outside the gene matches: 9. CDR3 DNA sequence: TGTGCCTGGAGTAGTGGCGGGGGGCCACCAGAGACCCAGTACTTC. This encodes CAWSSGGGPPETQYF.

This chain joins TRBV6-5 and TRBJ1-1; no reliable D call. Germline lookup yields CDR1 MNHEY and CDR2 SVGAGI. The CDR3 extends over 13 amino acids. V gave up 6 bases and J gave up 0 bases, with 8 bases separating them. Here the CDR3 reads CASRPGLNTEAFF. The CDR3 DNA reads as TGTGCCAGCAGACCGGGATTGAACACTGAAGCTTTCTTT.

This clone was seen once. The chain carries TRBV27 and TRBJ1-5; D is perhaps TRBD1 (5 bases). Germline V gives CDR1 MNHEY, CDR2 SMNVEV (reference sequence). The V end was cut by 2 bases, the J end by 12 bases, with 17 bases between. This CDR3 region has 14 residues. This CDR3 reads CASSLRGPNPLQHF. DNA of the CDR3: TGTGCCAGCAGTTTAAGGGGTCCGAACCCGCTCCAGCATTTT.

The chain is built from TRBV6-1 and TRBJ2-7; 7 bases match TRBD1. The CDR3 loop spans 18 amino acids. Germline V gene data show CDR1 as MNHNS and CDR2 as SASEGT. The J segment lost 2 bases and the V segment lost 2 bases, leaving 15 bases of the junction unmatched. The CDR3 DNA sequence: TGTGCCAGCAGTGAACAGATGAGGGGTTTGGACAGGACCTACGAGCAGTACTTC. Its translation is CASSEQMRGLDRTYEQYF.

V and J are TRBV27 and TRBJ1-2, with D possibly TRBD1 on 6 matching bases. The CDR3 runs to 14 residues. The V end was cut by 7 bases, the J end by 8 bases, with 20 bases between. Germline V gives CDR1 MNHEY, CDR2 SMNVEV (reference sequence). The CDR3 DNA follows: TGTGCCAGCACCCGACTCCCAGGGGCTGACGGCTACACCTTC. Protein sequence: CASTRLPGADGYTF.

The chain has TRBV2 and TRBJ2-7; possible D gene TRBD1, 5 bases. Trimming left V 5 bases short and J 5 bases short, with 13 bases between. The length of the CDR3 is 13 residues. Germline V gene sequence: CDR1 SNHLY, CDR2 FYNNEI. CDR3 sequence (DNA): TGTGCCAGCAGTAAACAGCAGGGCCACGAGCAGTACTTC. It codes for CASSKQQGHEQYF. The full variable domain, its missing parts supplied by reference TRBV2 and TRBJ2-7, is EPEVTQTPSHQVTQMGQEVILRCVPISNHLYFYWYRQILGQKVEFLVSFYNNEISEKSEIFDDQFSVERPDGSNFTLKIRSTKLEDSAMYFCASSKQQGHEQYFGPGTRLTVT.

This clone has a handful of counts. In DNA form, the CDR3 reads TGTGCCAGCAGCTTAGCTAGCGGGATGAACACCGGGGAGCTGTTTTTT. It translates to CASSLASGMNTGELFF. The V call is TRBV7-3, the J call TRBJ2-2; 9 bases are a match to TRBD2. This CDR3 spans 16 amino acids. J was trimmed by 1 base and V by 2 bases; bases with no gene match: 2. Per the germline V gene, CDR1 is SGHTA and CDR2 is FQGTGA.

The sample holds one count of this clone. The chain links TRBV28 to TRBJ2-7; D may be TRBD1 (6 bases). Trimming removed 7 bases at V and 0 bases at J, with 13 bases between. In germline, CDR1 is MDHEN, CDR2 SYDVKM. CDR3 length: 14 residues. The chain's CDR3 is CASTPQGLSYEQYF. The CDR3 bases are TGTGCCAGCACCCCACAGGGCCTCTCCTACGAGCAGTACTTC.

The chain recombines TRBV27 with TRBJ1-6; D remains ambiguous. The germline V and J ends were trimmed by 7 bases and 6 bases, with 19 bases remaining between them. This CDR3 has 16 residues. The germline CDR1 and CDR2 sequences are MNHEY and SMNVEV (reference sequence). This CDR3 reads CASTLNSNLRNSPLHF. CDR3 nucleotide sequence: TGTGCCAGCACCCTTAACTCAAACCTGCGTAATTCACCCCTCCACTTT.

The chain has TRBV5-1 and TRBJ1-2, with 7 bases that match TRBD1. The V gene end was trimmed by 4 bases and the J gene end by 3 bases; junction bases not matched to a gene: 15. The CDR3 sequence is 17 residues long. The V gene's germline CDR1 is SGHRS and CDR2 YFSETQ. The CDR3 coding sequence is TGCGCCAGCAGCCCGATATCTCCTTTGCAGGGGGACTATGGCTACACCTTC. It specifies CASSPISPLQGDYGYTF.

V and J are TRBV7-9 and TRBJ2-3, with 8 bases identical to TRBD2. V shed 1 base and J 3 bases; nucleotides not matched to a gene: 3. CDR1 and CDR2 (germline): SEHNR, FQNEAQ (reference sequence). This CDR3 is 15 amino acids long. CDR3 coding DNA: TGTGCCAGCAGCTTAGAAGCGGGAGTAACAGATACGCAGTATTTT. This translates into CASSLEAGVTDTQYF.

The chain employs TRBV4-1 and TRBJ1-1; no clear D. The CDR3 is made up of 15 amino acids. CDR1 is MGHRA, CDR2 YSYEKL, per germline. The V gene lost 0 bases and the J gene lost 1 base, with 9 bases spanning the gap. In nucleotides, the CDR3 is TGCGCCAGCAGCCAAGACTACTTTACGAACACTGAAGCTTTCTTT. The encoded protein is CASSQDYFTNTEAFF.